This is a list of T cell receptor beta chains from one sample in a study of blood T cell repertoires in COVID-19. Assay used: immunoSEQ multiplex PCR; TCRdb lists only in-frame clones, some missing. In the table there are 200,000 or so clones, 88% of which are singletons. Sequencing was performed on PBMCs or T cells enriched from blood (not recorded which). These receptors were taken from a woman aged 25-40 years who had recovered from COVID-19. CDR3s include the opening cysteine and the closing phenylalanine or tryptophan. A D gene is named only where the DNA matches it firmly. Size values are once, few and many counts, or a class for expanded clones, and some rows have none.

J,V,size,D,CDR3,DNA
TRBJ1-2,TRBV7-2,.,.,CASSLRGYGYTF,TGTGCCAGCAGCTTGAGGGGGTATGGCTACACCTTC
TRBJ1-1,TRBV7-9,.,TRBD1,CASSPQTGVVMTEAFF,TGTGCCAGCAGCCCACAGACAGGGGTTGTAATGACTGAAGCTTTCTTT
TRBJ1-1,TRBV19,.,.,CASSPTSAGALNTEAFF,TGTGCCAGTAGTCCCACGTCGGCGGGGGCCTTGAACACTGAAGCTTTCTTT
TRBJ1-5,TRBV19,.,TRBD1,CATHLRGTGTQPQHF,TGTGCCACCCACCTTAGGGGGACAGGGACTCAGCCCCAGCATTTT
TRBJ2-7,TRBV7-8,.,.,CASSWGGPYEQYF,TGTGCCAGCAGCTGGGGGGGCCCCTACGAGCAGTACTTC
TRBJ1-6,TRBV12-3/TRBV12-4,.,.,CASSLGQNSPLHF,TGTGCCAGCAGTTTAGGACAGAATTCACCCCTCCACTTT
TRBJ2-7,TRBV7-8,.,.,CASSSQGEQYF,TGTGCCAGCAGCTCCCAGGGCGAGCAGTACTTC
TRBJ2-6,TRBV19,.,.,CASSFLTASGANVLTF,TGTGCCAGTAGTTTCCTGACAGCCTCTGGGGCCAACGTCCTGACTTTC
TRBJ2-3,TRBV7-3,once,.,CASSLNPGRAGDTQYF,TGTGCCAGCAGCTTAAATCCCGGCAGGGCTGGGGATACGCAGTATTTT
TRBJ2-2,TRBV19,.,TRBD1,CASSPDRNANTGELFF,TGTGCCAGTAGTCCGGACAGGAACGCGAACACCGGGGAGCTGTTTTTT
TRBJ2-7,TRBV5-3,.,TRBD1,CARSFVVSRTGGSYEQYF,TGTGCCAGAAGCTTTGTCGTCTCGCGGACAGGCGGCTCCTACGAGCAGTACTTC
TRBJ1-1,TRBV7-4,.,.,CASSPLAWGADGELVNTEAFF,TGTGCCAGCAGCCCACTAGCGTGGGGCGCAGATGGAGAACTCGTGAACACTGAAGCTTTCTTT
TRBJ2-7,TRBV5-1,.,TRBD1,CASSPTGQGSYEQYF,TGCGCCAGCAGCCCCACGGGACAGGGGTCCTACGAGCAGTACTTC